This T cell receptor beta chain was documented in a study of T-cell memory formation after mild COVID-19 (dated by TCRdb to about 2021). For the study in its entirety: TCR sequence clusters from the two donors were found to be largely donor specific. Longitudinal TCRalpha and TCRbeta repertoire sequencing tracked T-cell clones expanding and contracting after mild COVID-19 in a couple of donors. Two young, previously healthy adult volunteers, one female and one male, were included in the cohort. General findings and caveats noted by the study authors: SARS-CoV-2 specificity was not confirmed for the second-wave clones peaking on day 37. Some responding clones were found in pre-infection memory, which suggests that pre-existing cross-reactive memory T cells took part in the SARS-CoV-2 response. The study covered only a couple of mild cases, and larger cohorts including severe cases with pre-infection samples were considered necessary. Contracting CD4+ clones appeared mostly in the CM and EM memory subsets, whereas CD8+ clones were enriched in EMRA. Clones contracting from day 15 to 85 had balanced CD4/CD8 phenotypes, while a second wave expanding from day 15 to 37 was biased towards CD4+.

TCRdb names Illumina NovaSeq 6000 as the instrument used. TCRalpha and TCRbeta cDNA libraries were constructed by 5'RACE with constant-segment primers, with sample barcodes and unique molecular identifiers being introduced. Trizol reagent was used to extract RNA from every sample. Libraries were amplified in two PCR steps, with a second sample barcode and Illumina TruSeq adapters added in the second step. Libraries were sequenced on an Illumina NovaSeq with 2 x 150 bp paired-end reads. The published analysis was carried out like this. Demultiplexing of reads and collapsing into UMI-guided consensus sequences were performed with migec v1.2.7. Using mixcr v2.1.11, UMI consensuses were aligned to TRA and TRB V and J templates and then assembled into clonotypes. Clonotypes were classified as expanded or contracted when called significant by both edgeR and NoisET, with noise models trained on biological replicates. For edgeR calls, the cutoffs were a false discovery rate-adjusted p below 0.01 and a log2 fold-change threshold of 1. As an exploratory analysis of dynamics, PCA with hierarchical clustering was applied to max-normalized trajectories of the 1000 most abundant clonotypes. Separately sequenced CD4+ and CD8+ repertoires were used to assign the CD4 or CD8 phenotype of responding clones. TCRdb passed the public sequencing reads through fastp at Q25 and MiXCR, retaining productive beta sequences. Each CDR3 protein gets just one entry, which takes the most common genes and DNA from the rows behind it. TCRdb assigned the V and J calls; the authors' analysis was not used. This sample comprises roughly 280,000 distinct CDR3 sequences, over 7% of them detected only once. Around a fifth of the sample belongs to the ten largest clones.

On this clonotype itself: What antigen it recognizes has not been identified. It has no much larger one-base neighbor in the sample; base qualities were not kept.

CDR1 and CDR2 are read off the germline V gene as MNHEY and SVGAGI. The junction shows trimming of 2 bases on V and 7 bases on J, and the gene matches do not reach 12 bases of it. The CDR3, from cysteine to phenylalanine, totals 16 residues. Only the CDR3 DNA is retained, 48 bases long and in frame from the first base. PBMCs were isolated by Ficoll-Paque density gradient centrifugation. This clonotype was obtained from a man in his late teens or twenties who had mild COVID-19 (a few samples of this study predate the infection). The sample titles of this study are shuffled in the database, so cell type and time point are left out; the donor was told from shared clones. Sequencing was carried out using PBMCs or a T cell subset sorted from them (not recorded which). The chain couples TRBV6-5 to TRBJ2-7, with TRBD1 matching 9 junction bases. The sequenced DNA: TGTGCCAGCAGTTACACCACCGGGACAGGGTCCGGGGAGCAGTACTTC. The resulting protein is CASSYTTGTGSGEQYF.